This paragraph covers one T cell receptor beta chain sequence. No antigen is known for it. Libraries were prepared by immunoSEQ multiplex PCR; TCRdb keeps only in-frame clonotypes and omits some of them. The data show around 110,000 clones, roughly 94% seen once. The sample is drawn from a study of siplizumab effects on memory and regulatory T cells. Study-level points and caveats: A significant reduction in alloreactive sequences traceable to unstimulated CD4+ memory cells was produced by siplizumab. Proliferating Tregs in siplizumab cultures were never verified as suppressive.

Germline V gene lookup returns CDR1 GTSNPN and CDR2 SVGIG (reference sequence). The CDR3 runs 17 residues. The V end lost 0 bases, the J end lost 6 bases, and 21 bases lay between the germline ends. The chain links TRBV30 to TRBJ1-5; a weak D match, TRBD1 (5 bases). The TCR was taken from a human donor in good health. Sequences were obtained from non-Treg CD4+ T cells sorted from blood. CDR3 nucleotides: TGTGCCTGGAGTGTACAAAGTTGGGAGGGGATTAGTCAGCCCCAGCATTTT. Its translation: CAWSVQSWEGISQPQHF.